Sequencing of this T cell receptor (beta chain) was carried out in a study of T cell repertoires in cytomegalovirus infection. Study-wide background: Shared public TCR beta signatures pointed to both CMV infection and a matching HLA type.

Whole-study results and caveats: The response measured ex vivo was dominated by TCR beta clonotypes (HLA-C-restricted and CMV-specific).

TCRdb reanalysed the reads using MiXCR and keeps one entry per CDR3 protein. Of approximately 140,000 distinct CDR3 sequences listed, roughly 25% are singletons. Remarks on this clonotype: What it binds is not known.

CDR3 length equals 14 residues. V was shortened by 8 bases and J by 7 bases, with 18 bases between the two germline ends. Germline assignment: CDR1 MNHEY and CDR2 SVGEGT. This rearrangement joins TRBV6-2 or TRBV6-3 to TRBJ2-1; maybe TRBD2 (6 bases). Sequences were obtained from PBMCs, sequenced either directly or after in vitro stimulation (not recorded which). The origin of this receptor is a human donor in good health (CMV status not recorded). Some clones in this sample may be carry-over from other donors' samples. CDR3 loop: CASARASEYNEQFF. In nucleotides, the CDR3 is TGTGCCAGCGCTCGGGCTAGCGAGTATAATGAGCAGTTCTTC.